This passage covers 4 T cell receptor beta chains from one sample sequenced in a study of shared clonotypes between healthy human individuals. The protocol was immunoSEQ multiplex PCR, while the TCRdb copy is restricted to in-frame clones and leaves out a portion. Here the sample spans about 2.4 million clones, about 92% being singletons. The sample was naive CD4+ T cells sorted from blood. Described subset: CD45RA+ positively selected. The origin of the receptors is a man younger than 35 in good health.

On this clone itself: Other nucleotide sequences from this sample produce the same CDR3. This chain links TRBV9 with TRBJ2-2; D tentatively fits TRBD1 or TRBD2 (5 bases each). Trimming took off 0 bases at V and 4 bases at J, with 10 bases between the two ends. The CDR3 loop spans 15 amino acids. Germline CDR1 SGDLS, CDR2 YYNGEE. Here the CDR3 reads CASSVVPGTTGELFF. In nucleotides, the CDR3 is TGTGCCAGCAGCGTAGTTCCGGGGACCACCGGGGAGCTGTTTTTT.

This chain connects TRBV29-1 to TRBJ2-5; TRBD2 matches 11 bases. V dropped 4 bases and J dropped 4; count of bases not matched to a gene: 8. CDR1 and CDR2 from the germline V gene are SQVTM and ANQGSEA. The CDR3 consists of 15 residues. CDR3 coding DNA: TGCAGCGTTGCCCTGACTAGCGGGATGGGAGAGACCCAGTACTTC. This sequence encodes CSVALTSGMGETQYF.

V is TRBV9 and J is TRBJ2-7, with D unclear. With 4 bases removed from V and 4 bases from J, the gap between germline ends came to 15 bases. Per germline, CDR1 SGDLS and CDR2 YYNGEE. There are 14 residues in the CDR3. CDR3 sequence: CASSMRTEAYEQYF. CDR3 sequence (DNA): TGTGCCAGCAGCATGCGGACGGAAGCTTACGAGCAGTACTTC.

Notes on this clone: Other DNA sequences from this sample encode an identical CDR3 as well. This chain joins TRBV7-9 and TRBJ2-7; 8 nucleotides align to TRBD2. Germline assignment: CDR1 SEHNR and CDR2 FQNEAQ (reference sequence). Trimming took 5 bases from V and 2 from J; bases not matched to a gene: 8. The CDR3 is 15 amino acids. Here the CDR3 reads CASSPGTSGTYEQYF. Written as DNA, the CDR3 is TGTGCCAGCAGCCCCGGCACTAGCGGAACCTACGAGCAGTACTTC.